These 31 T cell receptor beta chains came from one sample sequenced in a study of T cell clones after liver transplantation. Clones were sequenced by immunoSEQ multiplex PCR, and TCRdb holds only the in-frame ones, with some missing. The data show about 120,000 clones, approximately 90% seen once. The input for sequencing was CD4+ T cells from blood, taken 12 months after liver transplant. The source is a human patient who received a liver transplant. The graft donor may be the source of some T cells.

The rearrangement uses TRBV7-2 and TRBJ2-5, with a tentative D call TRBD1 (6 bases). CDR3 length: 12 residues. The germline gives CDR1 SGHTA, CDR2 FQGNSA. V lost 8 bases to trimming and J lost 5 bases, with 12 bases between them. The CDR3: CASRRGLETQYF. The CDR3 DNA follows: TGTGCCAGCCGCAGGGGCCTCGAGACCCAGTACTTC.

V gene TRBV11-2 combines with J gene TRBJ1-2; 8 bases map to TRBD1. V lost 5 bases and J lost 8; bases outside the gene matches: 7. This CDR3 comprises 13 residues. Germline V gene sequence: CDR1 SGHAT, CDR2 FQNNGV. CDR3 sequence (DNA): TGTGCCAGCAGCCAGACAGGGGAGTACGGCTACACCTTC. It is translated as CASSQTGEYGYTF.

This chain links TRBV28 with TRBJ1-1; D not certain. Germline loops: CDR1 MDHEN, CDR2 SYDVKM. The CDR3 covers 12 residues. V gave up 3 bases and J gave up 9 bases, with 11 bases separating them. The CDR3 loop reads CASSFNKRKAFF. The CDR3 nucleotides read TGTGCCAGCAGTTTTAACAAACGAAAAGCTTTCTTT.

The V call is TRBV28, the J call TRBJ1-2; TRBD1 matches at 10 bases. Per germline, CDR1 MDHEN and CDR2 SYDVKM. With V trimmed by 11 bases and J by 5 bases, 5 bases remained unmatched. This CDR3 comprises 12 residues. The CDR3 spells CAYGTGAYGYTF. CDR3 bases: TGTGCCTACGGGACAGGGGCTTATGGCTACACCTTC.

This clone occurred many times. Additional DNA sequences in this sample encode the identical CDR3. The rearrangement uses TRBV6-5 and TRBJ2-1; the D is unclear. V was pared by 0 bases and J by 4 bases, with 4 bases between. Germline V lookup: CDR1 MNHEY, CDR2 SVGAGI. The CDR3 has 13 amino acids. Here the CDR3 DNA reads TGTGCCAGCAGTTACTCATCTTACAATGAGCAGTTCTTC. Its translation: CASSYSSYNEQFF.

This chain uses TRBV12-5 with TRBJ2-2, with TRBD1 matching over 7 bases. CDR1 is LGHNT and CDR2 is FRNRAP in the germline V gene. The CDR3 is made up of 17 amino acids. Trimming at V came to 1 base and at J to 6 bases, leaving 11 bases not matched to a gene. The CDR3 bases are TGTGCTAGTGGTTTGGGCCAGACAGGGAAATTTGCCGGGGAGCTGTTTTTT. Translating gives CASGLGQTGKFAGELFF.

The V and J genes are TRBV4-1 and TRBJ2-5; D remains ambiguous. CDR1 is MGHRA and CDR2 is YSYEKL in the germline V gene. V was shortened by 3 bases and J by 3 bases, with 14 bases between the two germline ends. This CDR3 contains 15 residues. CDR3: CASSHTGPAEETQYF. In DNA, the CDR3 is TGCGCCAGCAGCCACACCGGGCCGGCTGAAGAGACCCAGTACTTC.

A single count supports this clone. The DNA of the CDR3 is TGTGCCAGCAGTGCAACCGGGACAGGGGACGAAAAACTGTTTTTT. It codes for CASSATGTGDEKLFF. V is TRBV6-1 and J is TRBJ1-4; 10 positions match TRBD1. Trimming removed 4 bases from V and 8 bases from J; junction bases left unmatched: 7. Germline V gene data show CDR1 as MNHNS and CDR2 as SASEGT. The CDR3 extends over 15 amino acids.

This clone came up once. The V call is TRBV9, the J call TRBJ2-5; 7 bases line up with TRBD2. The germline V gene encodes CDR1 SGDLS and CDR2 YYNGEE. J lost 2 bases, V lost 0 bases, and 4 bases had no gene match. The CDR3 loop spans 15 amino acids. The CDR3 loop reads CASSVGAGVQETQYF. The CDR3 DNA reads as TGTGCCAGCAGCGTAGGGGCGGGAGTGCAAGAGACCCAGTACTTC.

The CDR3 bases are TGTGCCAGCAGCTTAGATCGAGGGACAGGGCTATGCACCTTC. As protein: CASSLDRGTGLCTF. This chain uses TRBV11-3 with TRBJ1-2; 9 bases match TRBD1. The CDR3 runs 14 residues. CDR1 is SGHNT and CDR2 is YENEEA in the germline V gene. The V gene end was trimmed by 0 bases and the J gene end by 13 bases; junction bases not matched to a gene: 9.

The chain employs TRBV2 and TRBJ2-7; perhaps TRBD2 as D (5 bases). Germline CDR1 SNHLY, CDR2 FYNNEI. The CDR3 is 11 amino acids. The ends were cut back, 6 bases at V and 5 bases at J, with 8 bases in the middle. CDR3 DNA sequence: TGTGCCAGCAGGGCGAGGGACGAGCAGTACTTC. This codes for CASRARDEQYF. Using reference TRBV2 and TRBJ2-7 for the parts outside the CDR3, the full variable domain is EPEVTQTPSHQVTQMGQEVILRCVPISNHLYFYWYRQILGQKVEFLVSFYNNEISEKSEIFDDQFSVERPDGSNFTLKIRSTKLEDSAMYFCASRARDEQYFGPGTRLTVT.

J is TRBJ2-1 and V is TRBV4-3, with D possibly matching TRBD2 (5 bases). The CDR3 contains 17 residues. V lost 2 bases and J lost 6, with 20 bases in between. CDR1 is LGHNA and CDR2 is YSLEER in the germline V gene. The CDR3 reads CASSQRALAVGGNEQFF. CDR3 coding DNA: TGCGCCAGCAGCCAAAGGGCCCTAGCCGTTGGAGGCAATGAGCAGTTCTTC.

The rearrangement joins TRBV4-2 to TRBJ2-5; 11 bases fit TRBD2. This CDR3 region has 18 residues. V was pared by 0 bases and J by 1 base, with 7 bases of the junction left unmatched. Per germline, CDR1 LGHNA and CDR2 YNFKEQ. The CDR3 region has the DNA TGTGCCAGCAGCCAAGATAGCACTAGCGGGAGTCCCCAAGAGACCCAGTACTTC. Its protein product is CASSQDSTSGSPQETQYF.

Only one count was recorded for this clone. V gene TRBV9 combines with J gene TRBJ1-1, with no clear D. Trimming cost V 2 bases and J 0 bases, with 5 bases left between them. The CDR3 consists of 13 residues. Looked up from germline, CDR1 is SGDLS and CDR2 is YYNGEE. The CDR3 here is CASSVAVNTEAFF. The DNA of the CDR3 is TGTGCCAGCAGCGTGGCCGTGAACACTGAAGCTTTCTTT. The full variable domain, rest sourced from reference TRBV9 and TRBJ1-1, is DSGVTQTPKHLITATGQRVTLRCSPRSGDLSVYWYQQSLDQGLQFLIQYYNGEERAKGNILERFSAQQFPDLHSELNLSSLELGDSALYFCASSVAVNTEAFFGQGTRLTVV.

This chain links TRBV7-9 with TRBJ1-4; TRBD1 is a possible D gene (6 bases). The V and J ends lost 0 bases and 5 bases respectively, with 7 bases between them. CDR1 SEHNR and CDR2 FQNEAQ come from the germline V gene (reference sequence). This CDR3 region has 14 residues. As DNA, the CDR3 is TGTGCCAGCAGCTTAGCGAGGGGGAATGAAAAACTGTTTTTT. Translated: CASSLARGNEKLFF.

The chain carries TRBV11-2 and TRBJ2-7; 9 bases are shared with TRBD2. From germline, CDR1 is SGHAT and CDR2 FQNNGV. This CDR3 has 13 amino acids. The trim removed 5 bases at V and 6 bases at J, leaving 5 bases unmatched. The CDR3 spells CASSRGTSTEQYF. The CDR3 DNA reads TGTGCCAGCAGCCGCGGGACTAGCACCGAGCAGTACTTC.

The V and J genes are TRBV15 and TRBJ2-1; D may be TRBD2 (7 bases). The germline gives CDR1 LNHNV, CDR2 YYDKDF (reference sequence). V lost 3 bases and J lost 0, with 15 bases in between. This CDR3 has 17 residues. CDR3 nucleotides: TGTGCCACCAGCAGTTATGGGGGCGGGAGCTCCTACAATGAGCAGTTCTTC. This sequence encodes CATSSYGGGSSYNEQFF.

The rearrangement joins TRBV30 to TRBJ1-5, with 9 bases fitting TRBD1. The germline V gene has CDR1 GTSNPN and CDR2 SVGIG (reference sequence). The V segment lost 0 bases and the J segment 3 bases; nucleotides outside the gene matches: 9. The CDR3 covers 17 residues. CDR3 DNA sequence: TGTGCCTGGAGTGTACGTGTAGGGACAGGGCTCAATCAGCCCCAGCATTTT. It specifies CAWSVRVGTGLNQPQHF.

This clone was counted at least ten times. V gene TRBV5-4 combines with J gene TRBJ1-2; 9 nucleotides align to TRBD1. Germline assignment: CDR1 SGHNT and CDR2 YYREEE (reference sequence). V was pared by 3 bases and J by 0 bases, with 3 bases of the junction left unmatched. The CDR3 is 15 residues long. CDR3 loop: CASSSGQGPNYGYTF. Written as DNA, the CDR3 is TGTGCCAGCAGCTCGGGACAGGGACCTAACTATGGCTACACCTTC.

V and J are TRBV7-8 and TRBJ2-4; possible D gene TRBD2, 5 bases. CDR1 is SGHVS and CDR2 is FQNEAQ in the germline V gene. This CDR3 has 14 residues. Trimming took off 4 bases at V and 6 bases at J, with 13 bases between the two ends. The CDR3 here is CASSSQTGGNIQYF. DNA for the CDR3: TGTGCCAGCAGCTCACAGACCGGAGGAAACATTCAGTACTTC.

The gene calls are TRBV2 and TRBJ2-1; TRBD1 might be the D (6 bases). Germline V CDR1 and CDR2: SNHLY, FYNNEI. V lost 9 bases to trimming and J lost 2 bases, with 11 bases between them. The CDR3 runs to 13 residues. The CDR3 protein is CASGGQTYNEQFF. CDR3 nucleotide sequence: TGTGCCAGTGGAGGACAGACCTACAATGAGCAGTTCTTC.

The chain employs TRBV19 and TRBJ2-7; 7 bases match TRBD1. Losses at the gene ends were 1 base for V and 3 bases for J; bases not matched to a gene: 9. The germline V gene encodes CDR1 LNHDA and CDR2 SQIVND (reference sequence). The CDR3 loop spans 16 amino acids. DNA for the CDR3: TGTGCCAGTAGTATAGCCAACAGGGGATCCCTCTACGAGCAGTACTTC. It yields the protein CASSIANRGSLYEQYF.

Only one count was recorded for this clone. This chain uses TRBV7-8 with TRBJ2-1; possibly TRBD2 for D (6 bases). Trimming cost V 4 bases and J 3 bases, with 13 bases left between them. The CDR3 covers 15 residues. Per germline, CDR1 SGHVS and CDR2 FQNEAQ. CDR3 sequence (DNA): TGTGCCAGCAGCTACCGGGACTGGGACTACAATGAGCAGTTCTTC. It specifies CASSYRDWDYNEQFF.

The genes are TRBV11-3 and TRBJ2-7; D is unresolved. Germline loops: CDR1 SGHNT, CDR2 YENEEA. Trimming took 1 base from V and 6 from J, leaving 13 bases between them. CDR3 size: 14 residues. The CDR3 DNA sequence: TGTGCCAGCAGCTTAGGAAGATCCTCTGGCGAGCAGTACTTC. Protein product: CASSLGRSSGEQYF.

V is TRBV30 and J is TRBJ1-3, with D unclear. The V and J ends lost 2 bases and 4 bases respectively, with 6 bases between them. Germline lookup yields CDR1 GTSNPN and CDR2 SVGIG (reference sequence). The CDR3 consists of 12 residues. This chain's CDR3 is CAWSSRGNTIYF. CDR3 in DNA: TGTGCCTGGAGTAGCCGGGGAAACACCATATATTTT.

In DNA, the CDR3 is TGCGCCAGCAGCCCAGATCCGGCGGCAAACTATGGCTACACCTTC. Translated: CASSPDPAANYGYTF. The V and J genes are TRBV5-1 and TRBJ1-2; D remains unclear. Germline-derived CDR1 and CDR2 are SGHRS and YFSETQ. V was shortened by 4 bases and J by 2 bases, with 15 bases between the two germline ends. CDR3 size: 15 residues.

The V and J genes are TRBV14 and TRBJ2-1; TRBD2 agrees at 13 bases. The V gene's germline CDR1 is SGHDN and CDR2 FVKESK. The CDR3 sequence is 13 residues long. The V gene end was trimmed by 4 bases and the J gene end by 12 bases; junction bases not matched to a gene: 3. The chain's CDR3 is CASSPRLAGGQFF. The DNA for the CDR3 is TGTGCCAGCAGCCCTCGACTAGCGGGGGGGCAGTTCTTC.

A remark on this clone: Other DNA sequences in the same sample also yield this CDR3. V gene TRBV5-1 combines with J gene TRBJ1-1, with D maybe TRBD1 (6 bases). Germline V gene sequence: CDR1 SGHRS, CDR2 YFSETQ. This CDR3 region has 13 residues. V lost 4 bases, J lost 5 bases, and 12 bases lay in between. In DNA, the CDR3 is TGCGCCAGCAGCCTACAGGGAAATACTGAAGCTTTCTTT. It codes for CASSLQGNTEAFF.

CDR3 nucleotides: TGTGCCAGCTCACCCCAGGGAGCAGGAAGCTCCTACGAGCAGTACTTC. It is translated as CASSPQGAGSSYEQYF. The genes are TRBV18 and TRBJ2-7; D could derive from TRBD1 or TRBD2 (5 bases each). Trimming took 3 bases from V and 0 from J, leaving 15 bases between them. CDR1 is KGHSH and CDR2 is LQKENI in the germline V gene. The CDR3 contains 16 residues. Variable domain in full (rest from reference TRBV18 and TRBJ2-7): NAGVMQNPRHLVRRRGQEARLRCSPMKGHSHVYWYRQLPEEGLKFMVYLQKENIIDESGMPKERFSAEFPKEGPSILRIQQVVRGDSAAYFCASSPQGAGSSYEQYFGPGTRLTVT.

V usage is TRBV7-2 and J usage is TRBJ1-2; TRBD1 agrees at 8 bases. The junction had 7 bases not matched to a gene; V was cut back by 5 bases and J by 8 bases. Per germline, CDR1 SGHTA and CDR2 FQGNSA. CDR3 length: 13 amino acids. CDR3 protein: CASSQDREKGYTF. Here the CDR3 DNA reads TGTGCCAGCAGCCAGGACAGGGAAAAAGGCTACACCTTC.

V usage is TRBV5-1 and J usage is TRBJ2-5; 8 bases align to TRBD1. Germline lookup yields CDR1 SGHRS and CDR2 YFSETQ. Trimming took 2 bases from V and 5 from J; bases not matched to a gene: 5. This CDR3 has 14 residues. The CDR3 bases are TGCGCCAGCAGCTTTCAGGGGGCGAGGGAGACCCAGTACTTC. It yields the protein CASSFQGARETQYF.